Each of the 28 T cell receptor beta chains below was sequenced from the same sample in a study of blood T cell repertoires in COVID-19. Profiling relied on immunoSEQ multiplex PCR, and the TCRdb table lists in-frame clones only, not all of them. The sample shows about 400,000 clones, roughly 85% of them seen only once. Sequences were obtained from PBMCs or T cells enriched from blood (not recorded which). Receptors were obtained from a woman aged 18-29 years with acute COVID-19.

The chain recombines TRBV10-3 with TRBJ2-2; 7 positions match TRBD1. The CDR3 sequence is 15 residues long. The ends lost 10 bases at V and 3 bases at J; junction bases unmatched: 11. Germline values: CDR1 ENHRY, CDR2 SYGVKD. CDR3 residues: CATSLGGLDTGELFF. The DNA of the CDR3 is TGTGCCACTTCCCTAGGGGGCCTCGACACCGGGGAGCTGTTTTTT.

The J gene is TRBJ1-6, the V gene TRBV19, with 7 nucleotides matching TRBD1. CDR1 LNHDA and CDR2 SQIVND come from the germline V gene (reference sequence). The V and J ends lost 6 bases and 6 bases, in that order; junction bases with no gene match: 8. The CDR3 runs 15 residues. The CDR3 bases are TGTGCCAGTAGAATCGGACAGGAGCTTAATTCACCCCTCCACTTT. Its translation is CASRIGQELNSPLHF.

The V gene is TRBV27, the J gene TRBJ1-2; no reliable D call. Trimming removed 4 bases at V and 8 bases at J, with 17 bases between. The germline gives CDR1 MNHEY, CDR2 SMNVEV (reference sequence). The CDR3 loop spans 14 amino acids. The CDR3 DNA reads as TGTGCCAGCAGTTCCTCGTTTGGCCTCCTGGGCTACACCTTC. Residues: CASSSSFGLLGYTF.

This chain connects TRBV18 to TRBJ1-4; possibly TRBD1 for D (6 bases). The CDR3 has 15 residues. The V gene lost 3 bases and the J gene lost 6 bases, with 14 bases spanning the gap. CDR1 and CDR2 from the germline V gene are KGHSH and LQKENI. The CDR3 spells CASSPHRAVYEKLFF. CDR3 sequence (DNA): TGTGCCAGCTCACCTCACAGGGCTGTGTATGAAAAACTGTTTTTT.

This chain connects TRBV5-6 to TRBJ1-4; 9 nucleotides agree with TRBD1. Per the germline V gene, CDR1 is SGHDT and CDR2 is YYEEEE. The CDR3 spans 15 residues. Trimming cost V 4 bases and J 10 bases; bases outside gene matches: 11. The CDR3 spells CASSGEGQGRRKLFF. CDR3 in DNA: TGTGCCAGCAGCGGGGAGGGACAGGGTCGGAGAAAACTGTTTTTT.

The V and J genes are TRBV19 and TRBJ2-1, with D maybe TRBD2 (6 bases). With 7 bases removed from V and 10 bases from J, the gap between germline ends came to 11 bases. CDR3 length: 11 residues. CDR1 and CDR2 (germline): LNHDA, SQIVND (reference sequence). CDR3 region: CASTAAGEQFF. The CDR3 DNA reads as TGTGCCAGTACCGCCGCGGGAGAGCAGTTCTTC.

The chain has TRBV6-2 or TRBV6-3 and TRBJ2-7; D is unclear. CDR3 length: 13 residues. Deletions cut 2 bases from V and 9 bases from J, with 14 bases between. CDR1 is MNHEY, CDR2 SVGEGT, per germline. CDR3 nucleotides: TGTGCCAGCAGTTACGCGGCACCTTCGTGGCAGTACTTC. Its protein is CASSYAAPSWQYF.

The chain employs TRBV4-2 and TRBJ1-2, with D maybe TRBD1 (6 bases). This CDR3 has 15 residues. Trimming cost V 1 base and J 7 bases, with 16 bases left between them. Germline values: CDR1 LGHNA, CDR2 YNFKEQ. The CDR3 sequence is CASSQVSGTLGGYTF. DNA of the CDR3: TGTGCCAGCAGCCAAGTTTCCGGGACACTCGGTGGCTACACCTTC.

In its sample, this clone was seen a few times. CDR3 region: CASSYHRVQETQYF. CDR3 DNA sequence: TGTGCCAGCAGTTACCACAGGGTCCAAGAGACCCAGTACTTC. The chain combines TRBV6-5 with TRBJ2-5, with a possible D match to TRBD1 (6 bases). This CDR3 has 14 amino acids. In germline, CDR1 is MNHEY, CDR2 SVGAGI. Trimming took off 2 bases at V and 1 base at J, with 8 bases between the two ends.

This chain joins TRBV19 and TRBJ2-5, with D perhaps TRBD2 (6 bases). V was shortened by 5 bases and J by 5 bases, with 15 bases between the two germline ends. The CDR3 spans 14 residues. Germline values: CDR1 LNHDA, CDR2 SQIVND (reference sequence). The CDR3 spells CASSSSTRAETQYF. CDR3 coding DNA: TGTGCCAGTAGTTCATCGACTAGGGCCGAGACCCAGTACTTC.

The gene calls are TRBV27 and TRBJ1-2, with TRBD1 as a possible D gene (6 bases). This CDR3 has 16 amino acids. Trimming shortened V by 2 bases and J by 5 bases, and 18 bases separated the two germline ends. Germline loops: CDR1 MNHEY, CDR2 SMNVEV (reference sequence). CDR3 coding DNA: TGTGCCAGCAGTTTAACGGGAGGGGGGTCGCCTTATGGCTACACCTTC. Amino acid sequence: CASSLTGGGSPYGYTF.

The J gene is TRBJ1-1, the V gene TRBV10-3; weak D call: TRBD1 (6 bases). The germline V gene encodes CDR1 ENHRY and CDR2 SYGVKD. Trimming pared 0 bases from V and 7 bases from J, leaving 15 bases between. The CDR3 runs to 15 residues. CDR3 loop: CAISESASRGFEAFF. The CDR3 bases are TGTGCCATCAGTGAGTCGGCTAGCAGGGGTTTTGAAGCTTTCTTT.

The J gene is TRBJ1-5, the V gene TRBV5-1; D is perhaps TRBD1 (6 bases). CDR3 length: 15 residues. Germline values: CDR1 SGHRS, CDR2 YFSETQ. Trimming took off 7 bases at V and 6 bases at J, with 20 bases between the two ends. The CDR3 here is CASPRGYRVRQPQHF. Written as DNA, the CDR3 is TGCGCCAGCCCTCGAGGATACAGGGTTCGTCAGCCCCAGCATTTT.

The chain combines TRBV6-5 with TRBJ1-2, with 8 bases fitting TRBD1. CDR1 and CDR2 from the germline V gene are MNHEY and SVGAGI. With V trimmed by 3 bases and J by 4 bases, 4 bases remained unmatched. The CDR3 has 14 amino acids. CDR3 nucleotide sequence: TGTGCCAGCAGTTATGGAGACAGGGGCTATGGCTACACCTTC. Residues: CASSYGDRGYGYTF.

V and J are TRBV21-1 and TRBJ1-1; the table assigns TRBD1, which was not confirmed against the DNA. TRBV21-1 is a documented pseudogene. CDR3 size: 18 residues. CDR3 coding DNA: TGTGCCAGCAGACCTTTAGGGGCAGGGGGCCGAGGGGGCACTGAAGCTTTCTTT. This translates into CASRPLGAGGRGGTEAFF.

The chain combines TRBV19 with TRBJ2-6; the match to TRBD1 covers 7 bases. The ends lost 5 bases at V and 3 bases at J; junction bases unmatched: 7. The CDR3 totals 16 residues. The germline gives CDR1 LNHDA, CDR2 SQIVND (reference sequence). CDR3 DNA: TGTGCCAGTAGTCCGGACAGGTGGGATGGGGCCAACGTCCTGACTTTC. It specifies CASSPDRWDGANVLTF.

V gene TRBV3-1 (or the pseudogene TRBV3-2) combines with J gene TRBJ2-3; D possibly corresponds to TRBD2 (6 bases). In germline, CDR1 is LGHDT, CDR2 YNNKEL (reference sequence). The CDR3 runs to 15 residues. Trimming took off 4 bases at V and 7 bases at J, with 18 bases between the two ends. Here the CDR3 reads CASSPQLAAEYTQYF. In DNA, the CDR3 is TGTGCCAGCAGCCCACAACTAGCCGCCGAATATACGCAGTATTTT.

The chain joins TRBV4-3 to TRBJ1-4; the D is unclear. The CDR3 contains 16 residues. V shed 0 bases and J shed 8 bases, with 16 bases lying between them. Germline V CDR1 and CDR2: LGHNA, YSLEER. Here the CDR3 reads CASSQEAGPVVEKLFF. CDR3 DNA sequence: TGCGCCAGCAGCCAAGAAGCAGGCCCGGTTGTCGAAAAACTGTTTTTT.

The chain uses TRBV5-1 and TRBJ2-7; possibly TRBD2 for D (6 bases). From germline, CDR1 is SGHRS and CDR2 YFSETQ. The CDR3 is 14 residues long. V was trimmed by 4 bases and J by 0 bases, leaving 11 bases between them. In nucleotides, the CDR3 is TGCGCCAGCAGCAATAGCGGATTCTCCTACGAGCAGTACTTC. As protein: CASSNSGFSYEQYF.

This chain uses TRBV11-3 with TRBJ2-1; no clear D gene. Trimming shortened V by 0 bases and J by 0 bases, and 6 bases separated the two germline ends. Germline CDR1 and CDR2: SGHNT and YENEEA. CDR3 length equals 15 residues. As DNA, the CDR3 is TGTGCCAGCAGCTTAGAGGAGAGCTCCTACAATGAGCAGTTCTTC. It codes for CASSLEESSYNEQFF.

This clone appeared once. This chain links TRBV28 with TRBJ1-1, with 12 bases lining up with TRBD1. After removal of 3 bases from V and 10 bases from J, the junction contained 6 bases not matched to a gene. This CDR3 spans 14 amino acids. CDR1 is MDHEN, CDR2 SYDVKM, per germline. CDR3 loop: CASSLPGTGGRAFF. DNA of the CDR3: TGTGCCAGCAGTTTGCCCGGGACAGGGGGCCGAGCTTTCTTT. Full variable domain (rest looked up from reference TRBV28 and TRBJ1-1): DVKVTQSSRYLVKRTGEKVFLECVQDMDHENMFWYRQDPGLGLRLIYFSYDVKMKEKGDIPEGYSVSREKKERFSLILESASTNQTSMYLCASSLPGTGGRAFFGQGTRLTVV.

This chain joins TRBV11-2 and TRBJ2-1, with a possible D match to TRBD1 (5 bases). V was clipped by 1 base and J by 9 bases, with 10 bases between them. The CDR3 covers 13 residues. CDR1 is SGHAT and CDR2 is FQNNGV in the germline V gene. Here the CDR3 DNA reads TGTGCCAGCAGCTTAGGACAGACGAGTGAGCAGTTCTTC. Protein product: CASSLGQTSEQFF.

The chain recombines TRBV4-3 with TRBJ1-2; TRBD1 is a possible D gene (5 bases). The V gene's germline CDR1 is LGHNA and CDR2 YSLEER. The CDR3 is 14 residues long. Trimming removed 0 bases at V and 5 bases at J, with 10 bases between. The CDR3 DNA reads as TGCGCCAGCAGCCAAGATACGGGGGAGTATGGCTACACCTTC. Translated, it gives CASSQDTGEYGYTF.

The chain uses TRBV14 and TRBJ1-3, with 8 nucleotides matching TRBD1. Germline-derived CDR1 and CDR2 are SGHDN and FVKESK. The CDR3 extends over 15 amino acids. Trimming took 4 bases from V and 2 from J; bases not matched to a gene: 4. CDR3 sequence: CASSPQGAPGNTIYF. The CDR3, as DNA: TGTGCCAGCAGCCCTCAGGGGGCGCCTGGAAACACCATATATTTT.

The J gene is TRBJ1-5, the V gene TRBV10-1; D is uncertain. This CDR3 is 13 amino acids long. CDR1 is WNHNN, CDR2 SYGVQD, per germline (reference sequence). Trimming took off 4 bases at V and 7 bases at J, with 11 bases between the two ends. The chain's CDR3 is CASSAREGQPQHF. CDR3 sequence (DNA): TGCGCCAGCAGTGCTAGGGAGGGCCAGCCCCAGCATTTT.

Concerning this clone itself: Other DNA sequences in this specimen translate into the identical CDR3. The chain couples TRBV18 to TRBJ1-1; D gene uncertain. Per germline, CDR1 KGHSH and CDR2 LQKENI. There are 14 residues in the CDR3. V dropped 3 bases and J dropped 1 base, with 9 bases sitting between them. The CDR3 coding sequence is TGTGCCAGCTCACCCGCGAGGGAGAACACTGAAGCTTTCTTT. It yields the protein CASSPARENTEAFF.

The V gene is TRBV4-1, the J gene TRBJ2-4; no reliable D call. V was shortened by 2 bases and J by 3 bases, with 20 bases between the two germline ends. Germline values: CDR1 MGHRA, CDR2 YSYEKL. The CDR3 sequence is 18 residues long. Here the CDR3 DNA reads TGCGCCAGCAGCCAACCCCATCGACTCAACTTCGACAAAAACATTCAGTACTTC. It translates to CASSQPHRLNFDKNIQYF.

The V gene is TRBV6-5, the J gene TRBJ1-1, with a tentative D call TRBD1 (5 bases). This CDR3 spans 15 amino acids. Trimming removed 4 bases from V and 1 base from J, with 13 bases in between. Per the germline V gene, CDR1 is MNHEY and CDR2 is SVGAGI. The CDR3 spells CASSFLRAGNTEAFF. In DNA form, the CDR3 reads TGTGCCAGCAGTTTCCTCAGGGCTGGGAACACTGAAGCTTTCTTT.